These T cell receptor beta chains were read from a single sample in a study of human T cells and chemical hapten exposure. TCRdb independently ran MiXCR on the RACE reads; one entry per CDR3 protein. This sample has 280,000 or so distinct CDR3 sequences, with roughly 7.4% found just once. Sequenced here: whole blood, sampled in connection with sensitization to the hapten diphenylcyclopropenone (DPC). All receptors come from a young man with alopecia areata. Some clones in this sample may be carry-over from other donors' samples. Each CDR3 is given with its conserved first and last residue. A D gene is named only where the DNA matches it firmly. The size of a clone is reported for some rows only, either as once, few or many, or as a class for expanded clones.

clone_size j_call v_call d_call cdr3_nt cdr3_aa
many TRBJ1-2 TRBV6-5 . TGTGCCGCAGGGACATCCGCGCCCCTTAACTATGGCTACACCTTC CAAGTSAPLNYGYTF
. TRBJ2-3 TRBV3-1 TRBD2 TGTGCCAGCAGTACCGAACTAGCGAACACAGATACGCAGTATTTT CASSTELANTDTQYF
. TRBJ2-7 TRBV24-1 . TGTGCCACCAGTGATCACTACGAGCAGTACTTC CATSDHYEQYF
many TRBJ2-1 TRBV6-2/TRBV6-3 . TGTGCCAGCAAGGAGGGGGGGCCCTACAATGAGCAGTTCTTC CASKEGGPYNEQFF
. TRBJ1-1 TRBV12-5 TRBD1 TGTGCTAGTGGTTTGGTACTTGGCAGGGGGGCGAACACTGAAGCTTTCTTT CASGLVLGRGANTEAFF
many TRBJ1-5 TRBV7-9 TRBD1 TGTGCCAGCAGCTTGGGACAGGGCAATCAGCCCCAGCATTTT CASSLGQGNQPQHF
many TRBJ2-1 TRBV19 TRBD2 TGTGCCAGTAGGATGGGGGGGAATGAGCAGTTCTTC CASRMGGNEQFF
. TRBJ1-5 TRBV11-2 TRBD1 TGTGCCAGCAGCAACCGGACAGGGGGCGGCAATCAGCCCCAGCATTTT CASSNRTGGGNQPQHF
few TRBJ2-1 TRBV6-5 TRBD2 TGTGCCAGCAGTTACTCGGGACTAGCGGGGATGTGGAATGAGCAGTTCTTC CASSYSGLAGMWNEQFF
. TRBJ2-5 TRBV20-1 TRBD1 TGCAGTGCTAGAGACCTCCGGGACAGCAAAGAGACCCAGTACTTC CSARDLRDSKETQYF
. TRBJ1-5 TRBV18 . TGTGCCAGCTCCTCCCAAGGACAGCACAATCAGCCCCAGCATTTT CASSSQGQHNQPQHF
few TRBJ2-7 TRBV5-1 . TGCGCCAGCAGCCCGGCCTATTCCAACTACGAGCAGTACTTC CASSPAYSNYEQYF
few TRBJ1-2 TRBV6-6 . TGTGCCAGCAGAGGGGACGCAAGTCTTTATGGCTACACCTTC CASRGDASLYGYTF
few TRBJ2-7 TRBV6-1 . TGTGCCAGCAGTGAAGTTTCACAGAACTACGAGCAGTACTTC CASSEVSQNYEQYF
. TRBJ1-5 TRBV19 TRBD1 TGTGCCAGTAGTATAGCCCAGGGGGCCGGGAATCAGCCCCAGCATTTT CASSIAQGAGNQPQHF
few TRBJ2-1 TRBV6-2/TRBV6-3 TRBD2 TGTGCCAGCACCTGGGGGGGTAATGAGCAGTTCTTC CASTWGGNEQFF
many TRBJ2-1 TRBV20-1 . TGCAGTGCTGAAACAGGGCATTTAGGCTATGAGCAGTTCTTC CSAETGHLGYEQFF
. TRBJ2-2 TRBV7-9 . TGTGCCAGCAGCCAGGACGTGAACACCGGGGAGCTGTTTTTT CASSQDVNTGELFF
many TRBJ2-6 TRBV5-1 TRBD1 TGCGCCAGCAGTCCAGACAGGGCGGCCGGCGTAAGGGGGGCCAACGTCCTGACTTTC CASSPDRAAGVRGANVLTF
few TRBJ1-5 TRBV4-1 TRBD1 TGCGCCAGCAGCCAAGATTTAGGGACAGACAATCAGCCCCAGCATTTT CASSQDLGTDNQPQHF
few TRBJ2-3 TRBV7-9 . TGTGCCAGCAGCCACCGGGGGAAGCTAGATACGCAGTATTTT CASSHRGKLDTQYF
few TRBJ2-3 TRBV13 . TGTGCCAGCAGGCAGAAGGGGGAAGATACGCAGTATTTT CASRQKGEDTQYF
few TRBJ1-5 TRBV9 TRBD1 TGTGCCAGCAGCGTGGGACAGAGCCTCAATCAGCCCCAGCATTTT CASSVGQSLNQPQHF
many TRBJ2-1 TRBV4-3 . TGCGCCAGCAGCCTTCATAAGTGGGTTGAACAGGACAATGAGCAGTTCTTC CASSLHKWVEQDNEQFF
. TRBJ2-1 TRBV5-5 . TGTGCCAGCAGCCCCCCGGCGCGGGGTAGAAATGAGCAGTTCTTC CASSPPARGRNEQFF
few TRBJ1-1 TRBV4-3 . TGCGCCAGCAGCCAATTAAGGGGAACTGAAGCTTTCTTT CASSQLRGTEAFF
many TRBJ1-1 TRBV7-9 . TGTGCCACCGTGAAACTTCAGGGGAACACTGAAGCTTTCTTT CATVKLQGNTEAFF
many TRBJ2-3 TRBV6-4 . TGTGCCAGCAGTGTAGGGGGGGGGCCGGCAGATACGCAGTATTTT CASSVGGGPADTQYF
few TRBJ1-2 TRBV5-1 . TGCGCCAGCAGCTTGACTCAGACAAACTATGGCTACACCTTC CASSLTQTNYGYTF
many TRBJ1-6 TRBV7-2 . TGTGCCAGCAGCTTAGGGGAGGGGTTGTTTAATTCACCCCTCCACTTT CASSLGEGLFNSPLHF